The source of this T cell receptor beta chain is a study of human T cells and chemical hapten exposure. Regarding time point: patch test 2, 6 weeks after DPC sensitization. As for treatment: therapeutic diphenylcyclopropenone sensitization with weekly scalp DPC. This clonotype has ten or more counts. TCRdb re-derived calls from the RACE reads in MiXCR, one entry per CDR3 protein. This table has approximately 80,000 distinct CDR3 sequences, more than 9% appearing once. J lost 5 bases, V lost 6 bases, and 6 bases had no gene match. CDR1 and CDR2 from the germline V gene are DFQATT and SNEGSKA (reference sequence). This CDR3 region has 14 residues.

The TCR comes from a woman between 50 and 59 years old with alopecia areata. Some clones in this sample may be carry-over from other donors' samples. The V and J genes are TRBV20-1 and TRBJ2-3; 12 positions match TRBD2. The sequencing here drew on whole blood, taken in connection with sensitization to the hapten diphenylcyclopropenone (DPC). The CDR3 here is CSAPLAGGQDTQYF. As DNA, the CDR3 is TGCAGTGCGCCACTAGCGGGAGGCCAAGATACGCAGTATTTT.